The 18 T cell receptor beta chains in this list originate from one sample, sequenced in a study of preoperative IRX-2 immunotherapy in early breast cancer. The treatment: preoperative locoregional IRX-2 cytokine immunotherapy. Repertoires were generated with immunoSEQ multiplex PCR, while TCRdb's copy carries only in-frame clones and drops some. Of roughly 25,000 clones listed, roughly 95% are singletons. The material was tumor tissue, obtained after IRX-2 immunotherapy. These receptors all stem from a human donor with breast cancer.

This chain connects TRBV7-2 to TRBJ2-7; D is perhaps TRBD2 (6 bases). The germline CDR1 and CDR2 sequences are SGHTA and FQGNSA. V lost 1 base and J lost 0, with 10 bases in between. The CDR3 runs 15 residues. This chain's CDR3 is CASSLGPGGSYEQYF. CDR3 nucleotide sequence: TGTGCCAGCAGCTTAGGCCCCGGGGGCTCCTACGAGCAGTACTTC.

The rearrangement joins TRBV5-1 to TRBJ2-7; TRBD2 agrees at 7 bases. Germline V gene sequence: CDR1 SGHRS, CDR2 YFSETQ. This CDR3 contains 14 residues. J was trimmed by 4 bases and V by 2 bases; bases with no gene match: 6. In DNA form, the CDR3 reads TGCGCCAGCAGCTTTTATAGCGGGTCTTACGAGCAGTACTTC. Its translation: CASSFYSGSYEQYF.

The chain uses TRBV28 and TRBJ2-7; the D is unclear. Germline lookup yields CDR1 MDHEN and CDR2 SYDVKM. The CDR3 has 11 residues. The V end was cut by 5 bases, the J end by 3 bases, with 5 bases between. CDR3: CASSISYEQYF. The CDR3 bases are TGTGCCAGCAGTATCAGCTACGAGCAGTACTTC.

The chain combines TRBV4-2 with TRBJ2-1, with 13 bases matching TRBD2. This CDR3 spans 16 amino acids. Trimming removed 0 bases from V and 8 bases from J; junction bases left unmatched: 4. The V gene's germline CDR1 is LGHNA and CDR2 YNFKEQ. The CDR3 DNA reads as TGTGCCAGCAGCCAAGAGGGACTAGCGGGAATGGATGAGCAGTTCTTC. Its protein is CASSQEGLAGMDEQFF.

The chain has TRBV9 and TRBJ1-2; D is possibly TRBD1 (5 bases). This CDR3 is built from 16 residues. The germline CDR1 and CDR2 sequences are SGDLS and YYNGEE. Trimming stripped 4 bases from V and 2 bases from J, with 18 bases between. The CDR3 DNA reads as TGTGCCAGCAGCCCTGGACGGGTCAGGGCCAACTATGGCTACACCTTC. Its translation: CASSPGRVRANYGYTF.

The V and J genes are TRBV19 and TRBJ1-5; weak D call: TRBD1 (6 bases). From germline, CDR1 is LNHDA and CDR2 SQIVND (reference sequence). The CDR3 loop spans 14 amino acids. Trimming cost V 5 bases and J 0 bases, with 8 bases left between them. CDR3 amino acids: CASSGQYSNQPQHF. The DNA of the CDR3 is TGTGCCAGTAGTGGACAGTATAGCAATCAGCCCCAGCATTTT.

The chain couples TRBV18 to TRBJ2-7; TRBD1 or TRBD2 may be the D gene (5 bases each). CDR1 KGHSH and CDR2 LQKENI come from the germline V gene. Trimming pared 6 bases from V and 4 bases from J, leaving 13 bases between. CDR3 length equals 13 residues. The DNA for the CDR3 is TGTGCCAGCTCGTCCGGGACGGATTACGAGCAGTACTTC. Translated, it gives CASSSGTDYEQYF.

This rearrangement joins TRBV28 to TRBJ2-3; 9 bases are shared with TRBD2. The CDR3 sequence is 15 residues long. CDR1 and CDR2 (germline): MDHEN, SYDVKM. V shed 5 bases and J 1 base; nucleotides not matched to a gene: 4. CDR3 loop: CASSPRTSGTDTQYF. The CDR3 bases are TGTGCCAGCAGTCCGAGGACTAGCGGCACAGATACGCAGTATTTT.

The chain employs TRBV5-1 and TRBJ2-7; 11 positions agree with TRBD1. CDR1 and CDR2 from the germline V gene are SGHRS and YFSETQ. The CDR3 sequence is 15 residues long. V was pared by 2 bases and J by 4 bases, with 5 bases of the junction left unmatched. The CDR3 DNA reads as TGCGCCAGCAGCTTACCCGGGACAGGGGGTTACGAGCAGTACTTC. Translation gives CASSLPGTGGYEQYF. Full variable domain (outside the CDR3, taken from reference TRBV5-1 and TRBJ2-7): KAGVTQTPRYLIKTRGQQVTLSCSPISGHRSVSWYQQTPGQGLQFLFEYFSETQRNKGNFPGRFSGRQFSNSRSEMNVSTLELGDSALYLCASSLPGTGGYEQYFGPGTRLTVT.

This chain uses TRBV21-1 with TRBJ2-1; the table names TRBD1, a call not compared with the DNA. TRBV21-1 is termed a pseudogene. CDR3 size: 16 residues. The CDR3, as DNA: TGTGCCAGCAGCAGAAAGACAGGGGGGGCCTGGAATGAGCAGTTCTTC. It specifies CASSRKTGGAWNEQFF.

V is TRBV9 and J is TRBJ2-7; no firm D call. CDR3 size: 12 residues. Germline values: CDR1 SGDLS, CDR2 YYNGEE. V was clipped by 4 bases and J by 3 bases, with 8 bases between them. The CDR3 DNA sequence: TGTGCCAGCAGCCCCGAAGGCTACGAGCAGTACTTC. Protein product: CASSPEGYEQYF. The full variable domain, completed using reference TRBV9 and TRBJ2-7, is DSGVTQTPKHLITATGQRVTLRCSPRSGDLSVYWYQQSLDQGLQFLIQYYNGEERAKGNILERFSAQQFPDLHSELNLSSLELGDSALYFCASSPEGYEQYFGPGTRLTVT.

This CDR3 is CASSLRDTRFRSYNEQFF. CDR3 coding DNA: TGTGCCAGCAGTCTCAGGGATACAAGGTTTAGGTCCTACAATGAGCAGTTCTTC. The J gene is TRBJ2-1, the V gene TRBV2; TRBD1 is a possible D gene (5 bases). This CDR3 is 18 amino acids long. From germline, CDR1 is SNHLY and CDR2 FYNNEI. The V gene lost 5 bases and the J gene lost 1 base, with 21 bases spanning the gap.

The chain recombines TRBV27 with TRBJ1-3; a possible D gene is TRBD1 (5 bases). The CDR3 is 14 amino acids. Per the germline V gene, CDR1 is MNHEY and CDR2 is SMNVEV (reference sequence). The germline V and J ends were trimmed by 5 bases and 6 bases, with 14 bases remaining between them. This CDR3 reads CASSDAGTLNTIYF. CDR3 in DNA: TGTGCCAGCAGTGACGCCGGGACTTTAAACACCATATATTTT.

This chain joins TRBV29-1 and TRBJ2-1; D perhaps matches TRBD2 (5 bases). The CDR3 runs 14 residues. Germline V gene lookup returns CDR1 SQVTM and CDR2 ANQGSEA. The germline V and J ends were trimmed by 7 bases and 4 bases, with 17 bases remaining between them. CDR3 nucleotides: TGCAGCGCCGTAGGACTCCTCTCGTACAATGAGCAGTTCTTC. It translates to CSAVGLLSYNEQFF.

The rearrangement joins TRBV4-1 to TRBJ2-7, with a weak D call TRBD2 (6 bases). The V and J ends lost 3 bases and 4 bases respectively, with 28 bases between them. Germline V gene sequence: CDR1 MGHRA, CDR2 YSYEKL. This CDR3 spans 19 amino acids. The CDR3 DNA sequence: TGCGCCAGCAGCCAGGGCCCTCTCAAAGCTAGCGCCGCTGTGTACGAGCAGTACTTC. Residues: CASSQGPLKASAAVYEQYF.

This chain joins TRBV18 and TRBJ2-7, with TRBD1 as a possible D gene (6 bases). The CDR3 has 12 residues. Trimming stripped 4 bases from V and 6 bases from J, with 10 bases between. The germline V gene has CDR1 KGHSH and CDR2 LQKENI. CDR3 amino acids: CASSHLGAEQYF. The CDR3 region has the DNA TGTGCCAGCTCACATTTGGGGGCCGAGCAGTACTTC.

V usage is TRBV28 and J usage is TRBJ2-7; tentatively, D is TRBD2 (5 bases). Trimming stripped 5 bases from V and 0 bases from J, with 17 bases between. CDR1 is MDHEN and CDR2 is SYDVKM in the germline V gene. The CDR3 contains 16 residues. The CDR3 DNA is TGTGCCAGCAGTCCCATACTACTAGTGAGCTCCTACGAGCAGTACTTC. Its translation is CASSPILLVSSYEQYF.

V gene TRBV7-3 combines with J gene TRBJ2-2, with D perhaps matching TRBD2 (5 bases). V lost 2 bases to trimming and J lost 1 base, with 14 bases between them. This CDR3 spans 17 amino acids. Germline V gene data show CDR1 as SGHTA and CDR2 as FQGTGA. CDR3 bases: TGTGCCAGCAGCTTAGCGATGGTAGCGCGGAACACCGGGGAGCTGTTTTTT. Its protein is CASSLAMVARNTGELFF.